This T cell receptor (beta chain) was recovered during a study of T cell changes during pregnancy in multiple sclerosis. Data came from immunoSEQ multiplex PCR; TCRdb stores just in-frame clones and leaves some out. The profile shows 75,000 to 85,000 clones, 93% of them singletons. Germline V lookup: CDR1 MGHRA, CDR2 YSYEKL. CDR3 length: 17 amino acids. V lost 0 bases to trimming and J lost 4 bases; unmatched junction nucleotides: 8. This receptor was identified in a female donor with multiple sclerosis, enrolled in a pregnancy study. This chain connects TRBV4-1 to TRBJ2-3; TRBD2 aligns across 9 bases. This specimen was peripheral blood, taken in the second trimester of pregnancy. Here the CDR3 reads CASSQEGGGGAADTQYF. CDR3 DNA: TGCGCCAGCAGCCAAGAAGGGGGCGGGGGGGCTGCAGATACGCAGTATTTT.